The 4 T cell receptor beta chains below were found in one sample sequenced in a study of CD8 T cells in ankylosing spondylitis. Each CDR3 protein is one row after TCRdb ran MiXCR on the 5' RACE reads. The repertoire has about 220,000 distinct CDR3 sequences, 10% to 13% of them found once; the top ten carry roughly 23%. Input material: blood, either unsorted or a sorted T cell fraction (not recorded which). These receptor sequences come from a male donor with ankylosing spondylitis or in good health (not recorded which).

The sample holds many counts of this clonotype. The genes are TRBV28 and TRBJ1-5, with D hard to call. Per the germline V gene, CDR1 is MDHEN and CDR2 is SYDVKM. The CDR3 spans 17 residues. The ends were cut back, 4 bases at V and 1 base at J, with 17 bases in the middle. In DNA form, the CDR3 reads TGTGCCAGCAGTTCTACTAGACACCAGCAAAGCAATCAGCCCCAGCATTTT. This gives the protein CASSSTRHQQSNQPQHF.

This clonotype was counted ten times or more. The chain joins TRBV11-2 to TRBJ2-5; a weak D match, TRBD1 (5 bases). The CDR3 consists of 15 residues. The V gene lost 0 bases and the J gene lost 6 bases, with 14 bases spanning the gap. Germline-derived CDR1 and CDR2 are SGHAT and FQNNGV. For the CDR3, the DNA is TGTGCCAGCAGCTTAGAAGGGGATCGGACAAAGACCCAGTACTTC. Protein product: CASSLEGDRTKTQYF.

This clonotype occurred many times. The gene calls are TRBV20-1 and TRBJ2-7; D may be TRBD1 (6 bases). This CDR3 spans 18 amino acids. Trimming took off 3 bases at V and 4 bases at J, with 28 bases between the two ends. The V gene's germline CDR1 is DFQATT and CDR2 SNEGSKA (reference sequence). CDR3 bases: TGCAGTGCTAGGCGAACCGGGGCAGGGGACGATACGTATTACGAGCAGTACTTC. Its translation: CSARRTGAGDDTYYEQYF.

Turning to this clonotype: A much larger clone lies one base from this, so it may be a read error. The conserved phenylalanine or tryptophan is not found at the CDR3 terminus, so this likely reflects a read error. The J gene is TRBJ2-2, the V gene TRBV5-1; weak D call: TRBD2 (6 bases). This CDR3 has 15 residues. From germline, CDR1 is SGHRS and CDR2 YFSETQ. With 3 bases removed from V and 3 bases from J, the gap between germline ends came to 12 bases. CDR3 sequence: CASSSGLLDTGELFL. The CDR3 DNA reads TGCGCCAGCAGCTCGGGACTTTTGGACACCGGGGAGCTGTTTTTG.